The next 10 T cell receptor beta chains were all read from a single sample in a study of regulatory T cells in long-lasting Graves disease. CDR3 regions were amplified by Arm-PCR using iRepertoire HTBI primers to build TCR beta libraries. TCRdb re-called the multiplex PCR reads through MiXCR, storing one row per CDR3 protein. This table has under 500,000 distinct CDR3 sequences, around 21% appearing once. The time point here: persistent/refractory GD, antithyroid drugs over 5 years with positive TRAb. PBMC-extracted RNA yielded the TCR library. This material consisted of peripheral blood mononuclear cells (PBMCs), taken when the disease was refractory, from a patient treated with antithyroid drugs. These receptors came from a female donor with Graves disease.

The chain is built from TRBV6-2 or TRBV6-3 and TRBJ1-5; D possibly corresponds to TRBD1 (6 bases). The CDR3 spans 17 residues. Germline V CDR1 and CDR2: MNHEY, SVGEGT. The V and J ends lost 5 bases and 0 bases respectively, with 17 bases between them. The CDR3 region is CASSISPGDYSNQPQHF. For the CDR3, the DNA is TGTGCCAGCAGTATAAGCCCAGGGGACTATAGCAATCAGCCCCAGCATTTT.

This clonotype was recorded many times. V and J are TRBV27 and TRBJ2-2, with TRBD2 identical over 10 bases. V trimming: 6 bases; J trimming: 5 bases; junction bases outside the gene matches: 3. CDR1 is MNHEY and CDR2 is SMNVEV in the germline V gene (reference sequence). The CDR3 is 14 residues long. CDR3 amino acids: CASRLAGQTGELFF. The CDR3 DNA reads TGTGCCAGCAGACTAGCGGGACAAACCGGGGAGCTGTTTTTT.

This clonotype appeared many times. The chain is built from TRBV7-8 and TRBJ2-7; D tentatively reads TRBD1 or TRBD2 (5 bases each). The CDR3 has 15 amino acids. V was cut by 5 bases and J by 0 bases, with 14 bases left in between. In germline, CDR1 is SGHVS, CDR2 FQNEAQ. CDR3 bases: TGTGCCAGCAGCCCTGGCAGGGACCTCTCCTACGAGCAGTACTTC. Amino acids: CASSPGRDLSYEQYF.

This chain connects TRBV2 to TRBJ2-3; TRBD1 might be the D (7 bases). Germline values: CDR1 SNHLY, CDR2 FYNNEI. This CDR3 region has 13 residues. The V gene lost 6 bases and the J gene lost 8 bases, with 15 bases spanning the gap. Written as DNA, the CDR3 is TGTGCCAGCAGGACAGGGACTTTAGGTACGCAGTATTTT. As protein: CASRTGTLGTQYF.

In its sample, this clonotype was seen many times. V gene TRBV20-1 combines with J gene TRBJ1-4; D not certain. The CDR3 loop spans 14 amino acids. Trimming shortened V by 3 bases and J by 4 bases, and 12 bases separated the two germline ends. CDR1 and CDR2 (germline): DFQATT, SNEGSKA (reference sequence). The DNA of the CDR3 is TGCAGTGCTAGTCGAGTGGATGGTAATGAAAAACTGTTTTTT. Amino acid sequence: CSASRVDGNEKLFF.

This clonotype was seen at least ten times. J is TRBJ2-5 and V is TRBV12-3 or TRBV12-4; 8 bases map to TRBD2. This CDR3 comprises 13 residues. V dropped 6 bases and J dropped 5; count of bases not matched to a gene: 5. DNA for the CDR3: TGTGCCAGCAGGCCCCGGGAGGGCGAGACCCAGTACTTC. Amino acid sequence: CASRPREGETQYF.

This clonotype occurred a few times. The chain is built from TRBV14 and TRBJ2-5, with D perhaps TRBD2 (5 bases). The CDR3 runs to 16 residues. Trimming took off 0 bases at V and 4 bases at J, with 15 bases between the two ends. Per the germline V gene, CDR1 is SGHDN and CDR2 is FVKESK. The CDR3 region is CASSQDLVHRGETQYF. The DNA of the CDR3 is TGTGCCAGCAGCCAAGATCTAGTTCATCGGGGAGAGACCCAGTACTTC.

The J gene is TRBJ2-7, the V gene TRBV20-1; D possibly uses TRBD1 or TRBD2 (5 bases each). Trimming took 3 bases from V and 3 from J, leaving 12 bases between them. The length of the CDR3 is 13 residues. Germline V gene lookup returns CDR1 DFQATT and CDR2 SNEGSKA (reference sequence). The CDR3 DNA follows: TGCAGTGCTAGGGGGACCAGAGACTACGAGCAGTACTTC. This codes for CSARGTRDYEQYF.

The V gene is TRBV24-1, the J gene TRBJ2-3; D unclear. The CDR3 runs 16 residues. CDR1 is KGHDR and CDR2 is SFDVKD in the germline V gene. Trimming took 4 bases from V and 4 from J, leaving 17 bases between them. The CDR3 is CATSDPGRFIADTQYF. DNA for the CDR3: TGTGCCACCAGTGACCCAGGCCGATTTATAGCAGATACGCAGTATTTT.

This clonotype has ten or more counts. V gene TRBV2 combines with J gene TRBJ2-7, with D unclear. V was pared by 4 bases and J by 3 bases, with 4 bases between. The germline V gene encodes CDR1 SNHLY and CDR2 FYNNEI. The CDR3 length is 11 residues. The CDR3 coding sequence is TGTGCCAGCAGTGCAGTCTACGAGCAGTACTTC. This codes for CASSAVYEQYF.